The text below deals with one T cell receptor (beta chain). This sample is part of a study of blood T cell repertoires in COVID-19. The CDR3 runs to 16 residues. CDR1 and CDR2 from the germline V gene are SEHNR and FQNEAQ (reference sequence). Unmatched junction bases numbered 1, after V lost 1 base and J lost 0 bases. Here immunoSEQ multiplex PCR was the method, and the copy in TCRdb shows in-frame clones only, minus some. This sample yields about 300,000 clones, of which about 89% are seen a single time; about 1.7% belongs to the top ten. This chain links TRBV7-9 with TRBJ2-3, with TRBD2 identical over 10 bases. The sample consisted of PBMCs or T cells enriched from blood (not recorded which). This TCR was recovered from a woman aged 35 to 49 who had recovered from COVID-19. The CDR3 loop is CASSLVAGGSTDTQYF. DNA for the CDR3: TGTGCCAGCAGCTTAGTAGCGGGGGGTAGCACAGATACGCAGTATTTT.